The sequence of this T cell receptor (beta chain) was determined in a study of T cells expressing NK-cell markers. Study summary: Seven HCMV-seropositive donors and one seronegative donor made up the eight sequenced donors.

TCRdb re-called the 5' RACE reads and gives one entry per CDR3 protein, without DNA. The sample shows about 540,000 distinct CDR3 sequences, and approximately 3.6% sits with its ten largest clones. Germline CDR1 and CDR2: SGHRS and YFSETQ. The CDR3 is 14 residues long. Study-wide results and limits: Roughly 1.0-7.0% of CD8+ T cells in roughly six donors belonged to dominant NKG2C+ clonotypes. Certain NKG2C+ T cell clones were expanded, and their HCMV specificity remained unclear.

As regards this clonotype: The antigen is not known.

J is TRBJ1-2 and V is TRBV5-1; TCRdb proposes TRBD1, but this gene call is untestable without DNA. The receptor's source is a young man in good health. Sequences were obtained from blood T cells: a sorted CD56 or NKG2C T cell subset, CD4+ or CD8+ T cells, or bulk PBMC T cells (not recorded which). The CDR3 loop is CASSLAGTGGGYTF.